Below are 17 T cell receptor beta chains sequenced from a single sample in a study of T cell repertoires in cytomegalovirus infection. Their cognate antigens are unknown. Via MiXCR, TCRdb re-called the reads, giving one row per CDR3 protein. The sample includes about 330,000 distinct CDR3 sequences, approximately 30% of them seen just once. Sequenced material: cultured PBMCs, taken from culture after CMV antigen stimulation. Source of these receptors: a human donor in good health (CMV status not recorded). Some clones in this sample may be carry-over from other donors' samples.

This clonotype was recorded at least ten times. The chain recombines TRBV28 with TRBJ2-1, with D possibly matching TRBD2 (5 bases). This CDR3 spans 14 amino acids. V gave up 5 bases and J gave up 1 base, with 9 bases separating them. Germline V gives CDR1 MDHEN, CDR2 SYDVKM. CDR3 sequence (DNA): TGTGCCAGCAGTCTAGGACTGTCCTACAATGAGCAGTTCTTC. Protein: CASSLGLSYNEQFF.

This sequence joins TRBV15 and TRBJ2-2; D remains unclear. V was pared by 0 bases and J by 5 bases, with 13 bases between. Per the germline V gene, CDR1 is LNHNV and CDR2 is YYDKDF (reference sequence). CDR3 length: 16 amino acids. CDR3 DNA sequence: TGTGCCACCAGCAGAGATGCTGGGGTTTTGACCGGGGAGCTGTTTTTT. It codes for CATSRDAGVLTGELFF.

This clonotype was recorded a few times. The chain is built from TRBV27 and TRBJ1-2, with D hard to call. Germline V gene sequence: CDR1 MNHEY, CDR2 SMNVEV (reference sequence). This CDR3 is 16 amino acids long. Trimming removed 5 bases from V and 3 bases from J, with 19 bases in between. CDR3 protein: CASSPVIVGRDYGYTF. The CDR3 DNA reads TGTGCCAGCAGTCCAGTGATAGTGGGAAGAGACTATGGCTACACCTTC.

This clonotype was observed a few times. The chain uses TRBV7-2 and TRBJ2-3; possibly TRBD2 for D (5 bases). The V gene lost 7 bases and the J gene lost 3 bases, with 8 bases spanning the gap. The CDR3 is 12 amino acids. From germline, CDR1 is SGHTA and CDR2 FQGNSA. DNA for the CDR3: TGTGCCAGCACCCGGAGGACAGATACGCAGTATTTT. This sequence encodes CASTRRTDTQYF.

This clonotype has just one count. Written as DNA, the CDR3 is TGTGCCAGTAGTATAGAAGACAGGCTATCCTACGAGCAGTACGTC. This gives the protein CASSIEDRLSYEQYV. The chain recombines TRBV19 with TRBJ2-7; perhaps TRBD1 as D (6 bases). The CDR3 is 15 amino acids. V was clipped by 0 bases and J by 1 base, with 10 bases between them. The germline CDR1 and CDR2 sequences are LNHDA and SQIVND (reference sequence).

The chain's CDR3 is CASSLLGTHGETQYF. The DNA for the CDR3 is TGTGCCAGCAGTTTATTAGGGACACACGGAGAGACCCAGTACTTC. The chain links TRBV27 to TRBJ2-5; D is possibly TRBD1 (6 bases). Germline values: CDR1 MNHEY, CDR2 SMNVEV (reference sequence). Trimming took 1 base from V and 4 from J, leaving 13 bases between them. This CDR3 region has 15 residues.

This clonotype occurred many times. The chain's CDR3 is CASSRGLAGNNEQFF. CDR3 bases: TGTGCCAGCAGCCGCGGACTAGCGGGAAACAATGAGCAGTTCTTC. V gene TRBV7-2 combines with J gene TRBJ2-1; the match to TRBD2 covers 12 bases. There are 15 residues in the CDR3. Looked up from germline, CDR1 is SGHTA and CDR2 is FQGNSA. After removal of 5 bases from V and 5 bases from J, the junction contained 4 bases not matched to a gene.

J is TRBJ2-1 and V is TRBV6-2 or TRBV6-3, with 16 bases identical to TRBD2. The CDR3 contains 16 residues. V dropped 5 bases and J dropped 9; count of bases not matched to a gene: 7. Germline values: CDR1 MNHEY, CDR2 SVGEGT. For the CDR3, the DNA is TGTGCCAGCAGTCCTGGGACTAGCGGGAGGGCCGGTGAGCAGTTCTTC. Encoded protein: CASSPGTSGRAGEQFF.

This clonotype was recorded a few times. Here the CDR3 DNA reads TGTGCCATCAGTGGTGCGGGGCGCGAGCAGTACTTC. This encodes CAISGAGREQYF. The chain combines TRBV10-3 with TRBJ2-7, with D perhaps matching TRBD2 (6 bases). The CDR3 totals 12 residues. The V gene lost 4 bases and the J gene lost 6 bases, with 10 bases spanning the gap. Germline CDR1 reads ENHRY; CDR2 reads SYGVKD.

This chain uses TRBV27 with TRBJ2-7, with TRBD2 identical over 7 bases. CDR1 is MNHEY, CDR2 SMNVEV, per germline (reference sequence). Trimming at V came to 9 bases and at J to 3 bases, leaving 5 bases not matched to a gene. The CDR3 length is 12 residues. The CDR3: CASKRGDYEQYF. CDR3 bases: TGTGCCAGTAAGCGGGGAGACTACGAGCAGTACTTC.

This clonotype came up a few times. This chain links TRBV4-1 with TRBJ2-7; TRBD2 aligns across 15 bases. The CDR3 has 17 amino acids. Germline assignment: CDR1 MGHRA and CDR2 YSYEKL. The V segment lost 0 bases and the J segment 1 base; nucleotides outside the gene matches: 1. DNA of the CDR3: TGCGCCAGCAGCCAAGATGGACTAGCGGGAGGGTCCTACGAGCAGTACGTC. This codes for CASSQDGLAGGSYEQYV.

This clonotype was seen more than once but under ten times. V and J are TRBV18 and TRBJ2-4; possibly TRBD1 or TRBD2 for D (5 bases each). Germline V gene lookup returns CDR1 KGHSH and CDR2 LQKENI. Trimming cost V 3 bases and J 7 bases, with 10 bases left between them. The CDR3 sequence is 13 residues long. DNA for the CDR3: TGTGCCAGCTCACCCATCGAGGGGAACATTCAGTACTTC. Its translation: CASSPIEGNIQYF. The complete variable domain, with remaining parts taken from reference TRBV18 and TRBJ2-4, reads NAGVMQNPRHLVRRRGQEARLRCSPMKGHSHVYWYRQLPEEGLKFMVYLQKENIIDESGMPKERFSAEFPKEGPSILRIQQVVRGDSAAYFCASSPIEGNIQYFGAGTRLSVL.

This rearrangement joins TRBV10-3 to TRBJ2-7, with TRBD2 as a possible D gene (6 bases). Germline assignment: CDR1 ENHRY and CDR2 SYGVKD. The CDR3 contains 13 residues. Trimming pared 7 bases from V and 5 bases from J, leaving 15 bases between. CDR3 DNA: TGTGCCATCACCCAATCGGGACTCAACGAGCAGTACTTC. Translated, it gives CAITQSGLNEQYF.

This rearrangement joins TRBV15 to TRBJ2-2; D is ambiguous. This CDR3 has 15 residues. Germline V lookup: CDR1 LNHNV, CDR2 YYDKDF (reference sequence). V was trimmed by 1 base and J by 4 bases, leaving 10 bases between them. The CDR3 reads CATSRGLLGTGELFF. CDR3 in DNA: TGTGCCACCAGCAGAGGGTTACTGGGCACCGGGGAGCTGTTTTTT.

V and J are TRBV29-1 and TRBJ2-7; D is perhaps TRBD2 (5 bases). V was trimmed by 5 bases and J by 10 bases, leaving 15 bases between them. Per germline, CDR1 SQVTM and CDR2 ANQGSEA. The CDR3 spans 11 residues. The CDR3 spells CSVMGVGEQYF. The CDR3 DNA sequence: TGCAGCGTTATGGGCGTCGGGGAACAGTACTTC.

About this clonotype: A much larger clone sits a single nucleotide away, making a read error possible. CDR3 loop: CTSSPRGRALYGYTF. CDR3 coding DNA: TGTACCAGCAGCCCCCGCGGGAGAGCCCTTTACGGCTACACCTTC. The chain combines TRBV7-2 with TRBJ1-2; no clear D. The CDR3 runs 15 residues. Trimming stripped 5 bases from V and 8 bases from J, with 21 bases between. CDR1 is SGHTA and CDR2 is FQGNSA in the germline V gene.

V gene TRBV7-2 combines with J gene TRBJ1-1; TRBD1 is a possible D gene (6 bases). V shed 3 bases and J shed 6 bases, with 11 bases lying between them. This CDR3 has 13 residues. Germline values: CDR1 SGHTA, CDR2 FQGNSA. The CDR3 DNA reads as TGTGCCAGCAGCTTTACAGGGTTACCTGAAGCTTTCTTT. This encodes CASSFTGLPEAFF.